A single sample is the source of the 17 T cell receptor beta chains below, sequenced in a study of blood T cell repertoires in COVID-19 (TCRdb year 2020). Libraries were constructed by the immunoSEQ multiplex PCR assay. What TCRdb holds here is the immuneACCESS table cut down to in-frame rearrangements. Part of the clones is not present; checked against another copy, under half of the missing clones reflect an unresolved V gene, and the others are unexplained. The sample records tens of thousands of clones, around 85% of which are singletons. More than 5.5% of the sample is held by the ten biggest clonotypes. Sequencing input: peripheral blood. The receptors were sampled from a woman of 80 years or more with active or convalescent COVID-19.

This clone was seen a few times. A junction end diverges from the germline sequence, so it may reflect a read error. The V and J genes are TRBV20-1 and TRBJ1-6, with a weak D call TRBD1 (5 bases). The CDR3 is 9 residues long. Looked up from germline, CDR1 is DFQATT and CDR2 is SNEGSKA (reference sequence). The CDR3 DNA reads as TGTAAGGGGTGGTCACCCCTCCACTTT. Translating it yields CKGWSPLHF.

The V gene is TRBV2, the J gene TRBJ2-1; 11 bases align to TRBD2. The ends lost 5 bases at V and 6 bases at J; junction bases unmatched: 3. CDR1 SNHLY and CDR2 FYNNEI come from the germline V gene. The CDR3 is 14 amino acids. The CDR3 nucleotides are TGTGCCAGCAGTCTAGCGGGGGGTGGCAATGAGCAGTTCTTC. It is translated as CASSLAGGGNEQFF. Complete variable domain (other parts from reference TRBV2 and TRBJ2-1): EPEVTQTPSHQVTQMGQEVILRCVPISNHLYFYWYRQILGQKVEFLVSFYNNEISEKSEIFDDQFSVERPDGSNFTLKIRSTKLEDSAMYFCASSLAGGGNEQFFGPGTRLTVL.

The chain recombines TRBV5-1 with TRBJ2-3; D is unclear. The germline V gene has CDR1 SGHRS and CDR2 YFSETQ. There are 13 residues in the CDR3. Trimming shortened V by 1 base and J by 1 base, and 4 bases separated the two germline ends. The CDR3 DNA is TGCGCCAGCAGCTTGACGGGCACAGATACGCAGTATTTT. Translated, it gives CASSLTGTDTQYF.

The genes are TRBV2 and TRBJ1-2; D unclear. The CDR3 is 13 amino acids. The V gene lost 7 bases and the J gene lost 5 bases, with 14 bases spanning the gap. Germline V gene data show CDR1 as SNHLY and CDR2 as FYNNEI. CDR3 DNA sequence: TGTGCCAGCACTTTGAGGGCAGCATATGGCTACACCTTC. Translated: CASTLRAAYGYTF. Full variable domain (remainder filled in from reference TRBV2 and TRBJ1-2): EPEVTQTPSHQVTQMGQEVILRCVPISNHLYFYWYRQILGQKVEFLVSFYNNEISEKSEIFDDQFSVERPDGSNFTLKIRSTKLEDSAMYFCASTLRAAYGYTFGSGTRLTVV.

This sequence joins TRBV4-2 and TRBJ1-3; TRBD1 aligns across 8 bases. The CDR3 covers 16 residues. Trimming at V came to 4 bases and at J to 0 bases, leaving 5 bases not matched to a gene. In germline, CDR1 is LGHNA, CDR2 YNFKEQ. This chain's CDR3 is CASSRTGSDSGNTIYF. The CDR3 DNA sequence: TGTGCCAGCAGCCGGACAGGGTCCGACTCTGGAAACACCATATATTTT.

The chain carries TRBV30 and TRBJ1-2; tentative D call: TRBD1 (5 bases). This CDR3 is 14 amino acids long. Trimming shortened V by 1 base and J by 5 bases, and 14 bases separated the two germline ends. Germline V gives CDR1 GTSNPN, CDR2 SVGIG (reference sequence). The CDR3 loop is CAWSGGGREYGYTF. DNA of the CDR3: TGTGCCTGGAGTGGCGGCGGCAGGGAATATGGCTACACCTTC. Full variable domain (outside the CDR3, taken from reference TRBV30 and TRBJ1-2): SQTIHQWPATLVQPVGSPLSLECTVEGTSNPNLYWYRQAAGRGLQLLFYSVGIGQISSEVPQNLSASRPQDRQFILSSKKLLLSDSGFYLCAWSGGGREYGYTFGSGTRLTVV.

The chain is built from TRBV28 and TRBJ2-7; D is perhaps TRBD2 (5 bases). Germline V lookup: CDR1 MDHEN, CDR2 SYDVKM. The ends were cut back, 7 bases at V and 2 bases at J, with 18 bases in the middle. The CDR3 extends over 15 amino acids. The CDR3 reads CASTHAARAAYEQYF. The CDR3, as DNA: TGTGCCAGCACCCACGCTGCGCGGGCAGCCTACGAGCAGTACTTC.

This clone occurred a few times. This chain joins TRBV7-9 and TRBJ2-1; a possible D gene is TRBD2 (5 bases). This CDR3 has 14 amino acids. V dropped 3 bases and J dropped 1 base, with 7 bases sitting between them. From germline, CDR1 is SEHNR and CDR2 FQNEAQ (reference sequence). CDR3 amino acids: CASSFEGSYNEQFF. The CDR3 nucleotides are TGTGCCAGCAGCTTCGAGGGTTCCTACAATGAGCAGTTCTTC.

V gene TRBV5-1 combines with J gene TRBJ2-1; 10 bases agree with TRBD2. V lost 4 bases to trimming and J lost 6 bases; unmatched junction nucleotides: 7. CDR1 SGHRS and CDR2 YFSETQ come from the germline V gene. The CDR3 is made up of 15 amino acids. CDR3 nucleotide sequence: TGCGCCAGCAGCCAGGGTTTAGCGGGAGGCAATGAGCAGTTCTTC. It codes for CASSQGLAGGNEQFF.

The rearrangement links TRBV11-2 to TRBJ1-2; 11 positions match TRBD1. V shed 3 bases and J 3 bases; nucleotides not matched to a gene: 3. From germline, CDR1 is SGHAT and CDR2 FQNNGV. The CDR3 length is 15 residues. The CDR3 region is CASSLDRGPYYGYTF. The DNA of the CDR3 is TGTGCCAGCAGCTTGGACAGGGGGCCTTACTATGGCTACACCTTC. The whole variable domain, filled in from reference TRBV11-2 and TRBJ1-2, reads EAGVAQSPRYKIIEKRQSVAFWCNPISGHATLYWYQQILGQGPKLLIQFQNNGVVDDSQLPKDRFSAERLKGVDSTLKIQPAKLEDSAVYLCASSLDRGPYYGYTFGSGTRLTVV.

V usage is TRBV2 and J usage is TRBJ1-1; TRBD1 matches 9 bases. The germline gives CDR1 SNHLY, CDR2 FYNNEI. This CDR3 is 15 amino acids long. V shed 5 bases and J 4 bases; nucleotides not matched to a gene: 8. CDR3 sequence (DNA): TGTGCCAGCAGTCTAAGACAGGGGGGGCCCACTGAAGCTTTCTTT. Translation: CASSLRQGGPTEAFF.

The J gene is TRBJ2-1, the V gene TRBV11-3, with 10 positions matching TRBD2. V dropped 2 bases and J dropped 10; count of bases not matched to a gene: 5. Germline lookup yields CDR1 SGHNT and CDR2 YENEEA. This CDR3 region has 14 residues. CDR3 protein: CASSLLAGVYEQFF. The CDR3 coding sequence is TGTGCCAGCAGCTTACTAGCGGGAGTCTACGAGCAGTTCTTC.

As for this clone: Other DNA sequences of this sample code for an identical CDR3. The chain carries TRBV11-3 and TRBJ2-2; 8 bases are shared with TRBD1. J lost 4 bases, V lost 1 base, and 8 bases had no gene match. CDR1 SGHNT and CDR2 YENEEA come from the germline V gene. This CDR3 has 17 residues. CDR3 region: CASSLGSGTGRTGELFF. CDR3 in DNA: TGTGCCAGCAGCTTAGGGTCCGGGACAGGTCGCACCGGGGAGCTGTTTTTT.

The chain carries TRBV9 and TRBJ2-3; the match to TRBD2 covers 11 bases. With 2 bases clipped from V and 5 bases from J, the junction kept 4 bases outside the gene matches. The CDR3 totals 15 residues. Germline V lookup: CDR1 SGDLS, CDR2 YYNGEE. In nucleotides, the CDR3 is TGTGCCAGCAGCGTTAGCGGGGGGGCTGTAGATACGCAGTATTTT. It is translated as CASSVSGGAVDTQYF. The variable domain in full, with the rest retrieved from reference TRBV9 and TRBJ2-3, is DSGVTQTPKHLITATGQRVTLRCSPRSGDLSVYWYQQSLDQGLQFLIQYYNGEERAKGNILERFSAQQFPDLHSELNLSSLELGDSALYFCASSVSGGAVDTQYFGPGTRLTVL.

The J gene is TRBJ2-2, the V gene TRBV15; a weak D match, TRBD1 (6 bases). The CDR3 is 15 amino acids. Germline V lookup: CDR1 LNHNV, CDR2 YYDKDF (reference sequence). Between the trimmed V and J ends, which lost 4 bases and 0 bases, there was a span of 9 bases. For the CDR3, the DNA is TGTGCCACCAGCATTAGGGGGACGAACACCGGGGAGCTGTTTTTT. Protein sequence: CATSIRGTNTGELFF.

The genes are TRBV7-2 and TRBJ1-1, with TRBD1 matching over 7 bases. CDR1 and CDR2 from the germline V gene are SGHTA and FQGNSA. Trimming took 4 bases from V and 3 from J; bases not matched to a gene: 5. The CDR3 contains 14 residues. The CDR3 DNA sequence: TGTGCCAGCAGCTCGGGACAGCGCGACACTGAAGCTTTCTTT. It translates to CASSSGQRDTEAFF.

The rearrangement uses TRBV5-8 and TRBJ2-3; 9 nucleotides line up with TRBD2. Germline CDR1 and CDR2: SGHTS and YDEGEE. This CDR3 has 13 amino acids. The V gene end was trimmed by 5 bases and the J gene end by 8 bases; junction bases not matched to a gene: 6. In DNA form, the CDR3 reads TGTGCCAGCAGTTTAGCGGGAGTAGGTACGCAGTATTTT. Protein: CASSLAGVGTQYF.